This passage covers 25 T cell receptor beta chains from one sample sequenced in a study of control samples from healthy donors and cancer patients (TCRdb year 2020). Library method: the immunoSEQ multiplex PCR assay. TCRdb limited this immuneACCESS table to in-frame rearrangements with V and J called. A share of clones is missing; checked studies link under half to unresolved V genes, and the rest is unexplained. Present in this sample are over 150,000 clones, around 94% of which were seen just once. Of the sample, 14% falls within the top ten clones. The sequenced sample consisted of PBMCs. The receptors shown here come from a man aged 60-69 years with colorectal cancer.

The gene calls are TRBV18 and TRBJ1-2; 7 bases are a match to TRBD1. The germline gives CDR1 KGHSH, CDR2 LQKENI. The trim removed 5 bases at V and 4 bases at J, leaving 13 bases unmatched. The CDR3 is made up of 16 amino acids. In DNA, the CDR3 is TGTGCCAGCTCATCTTACTTAGCCCAGGGGGGCTATGGCTACACCTTC. This translates into CASSSYLAQGGYGYTF.

CDR3 sequence: CASSSEVGIAEAFF. DNA for the CDR3: TGTGCCAGCAGCTCCGAAGTAGGAATCGCTGAAGCTTTCTTT. The chain has TRBV7-2 and TRBJ1-1; D remains unclear. Germline CDR1 is SGHTA and CDR2 is FQGNSA. Trimming removed 4 bases at V and 6 bases at J, with 15 bases between. The CDR3 has 14 residues.

The rearrangement links TRBV27 to TRBJ1-5; D might be TRBD1 (5 bases). V lost 3 bases to trimming and J lost 3 bases, with 15 bases between them. The length of the CDR3 is 16 residues. Per germline, CDR1 MNHEY and CDR2 SMNVEV (reference sequence). The DNA of the CDR3 is TGTGCCAGCAGTTTGCGGGGCGTCAGGGACAATCAGCCCCAGCATTTT. Translating gives CASSLRGVRDNQPQHF.

J is TRBJ2-7 and V is TRBV7-2; 7 nucleotides match TRBD2. The CDR3 is 15 amino acids. The V and J ends lost 5 bases and 5 bases, in that order; junction bases with no gene match: 12. Per the germline V gene, CDR1 is SGHTA and CDR2 is FQGNSA. CDR3 coding DNA: TGTGCCAGCAGCCGCTCTAGCGGCGGAAGGGACGAGCAGTACTTC. This sequence encodes CASSRSSGGRDEQYF. The full variable domain, its missing parts supplied by reference TRBV7-2 and TRBJ2-7, is GAGVSQSPSNKVTEKGKDVELRCDPISGHTALYWYRQSLGQGLEFLIYFQGNSAPDKSGLPSDRFSAERTGGSVSTLTIQRTQQEDSAVYLCASSRSSGGRDEQYFGPGTRLTVT.

This chain joins TRBV11-2 and TRBJ2-7; 8 nucleotides match TRBD1. Trimming at V came to 4 bases and at J to 1 base, leaving 6 bases not matched to a gene. This CDR3 is 15 amino acids long. The germline V gene has CDR1 SGHAT and CDR2 FQNNGV. The CDR3 reads CASSYDRGYSYEQYF. In DNA form, the CDR3 reads TGTGCCAGCAGCTACGACAGGGGATATTCCTACGAGCAGTACTTC.

This chain links TRBV5-6 with TRBJ2-7, with D unclear. The CDR3 contains 14 residues. In germline, CDR1 is SGHDT, CDR2 YYEEEE. V gave up 0 bases and J gave up 4 bases, with 11 bases separating them. The CDR3 DNA reads TGTGCCAGCAGCTTGGTCGGGCTAGATTACGAGCAGTACTTC. This translates into CASSLVGLDYEQYF. The complete variable domain, with remaining parts taken from reference TRBV5-6 and TRBJ2-7, reads DAGVTQSPTHLIKTRGQQVTLRCSPKSGHDTVSWYQQALGQGPQFIFQYYEEEERQRGNFPDRFSGHQFPNYSSELNVNALLLGDSALYLCASSLVGLDYEQYFGPGTRLTVT.

The gene calls are TRBV7-2 and TRBJ1-1; D remains ambiguous. Trimming stripped 6 bases from V and 4 bases from J, with 12 bases between. The CDR3 is 13 residues long. Germline V gene sequence: CDR1 SGHTA, CDR2 FQGNSA. CDR3 nucleotide sequence: TGTGCCAGCAGTTCCAAACTCCCCACTGAAGCTTTCTTT. Protein product: CASSSKLPTEAFF.

The chain uses TRBV12-3 or TRBV12-4 and TRBJ1-2, with D perhaps matching TRBD1 (5 bases). Trimming stripped 3 bases from V and 0 bases from J, with 5 bases between. The CDR3 runs to 13 residues. The CDR3 region has the DNA TGTGCCAGCAGTTTGGGGGCTAACTATGGCTACACCTTC. Protein product: CASSLGANYGYTF.

The rearrangement uses TRBV11-1 and TRBJ1-1; D possibly corresponds to TRBD1 (6 bases). This CDR3 has 13 residues. Germline V gives CDR1 SGHAT, CDR2 FQDESV (reference sequence). V dropped 3 bases and J dropped 3 bases, with 8 bases sitting between them. The CDR3: CASSFNRDTEAFF. CDR3 DNA sequence: TGTGCCAGCAGCTTTAACAGGGACACTGAAGCTTTCTTT.

This sequence joins TRBV7-2 and TRBJ1-2, with 8 bases fitting TRBD1. Germline V CDR1 and CDR2: SGHTA, FQGNSA. The CDR3 has 14 amino acids. V trimming: 5 bases; J trimming: 6 bases; junction bases outside the gene matches: 8. The CDR3 sequence is CASSPGQGGHGYTF. In DNA, the CDR3 is TGTGCCAGCAGCCCAGGACAGGGAGGGCATGGCTACACCTTC.

The V and J genes are TRBV9 and TRBJ1-2; TRBD1 aligns across 9 bases. V lost 4 bases, J lost 8 bases, and 12 bases stayed unmatched. CDR3 length equals 15 residues. From germline, CDR1 is SGDLS and CDR2 YYNGEE. The CDR3 protein is CASSTTAGQGSGYTF. As DNA, the CDR3 is TGTGCCAGCAGCACTACTGCGGGACAGGGCAGCGGCTACACCTTC.

The chain employs TRBV14 and TRBJ2-7; 7 bases map to TRBD1. Germline V lookup: CDR1 SGHDN, CDR2 FVKESK. Losses at the gene ends were 4 bases for V and 7 bases for J; bases not matched to a gene: 7. The CDR3 totals 13 residues. The CDR3 coding sequence is TGTGCCAGCAGCCGGGACAGTCCGGGGGAGCAGTACTTC. Residues: CASSRDSPGEQYF.

CDR3 nucleotide sequence: TGTGCCAGCTCACCCATCCACTATGGCTACACCTTC. It codes for CASSPIHYGYTF. The chain combines TRBV18 with TRBJ1-2, with D hard to call. V lost 3 bases to trimming and J lost 3 bases, with 5 bases between them. This CDR3 contains 12 residues. Germline V gene lookup returns CDR1 KGHSH and CDR2 LQKENI. Complete variable domain (other parts from reference TRBV18 and TRBJ1-2): NAGVMQNPRHLVRRRGQEARLRCSPMKGHSHVYWYRQLPEEGLKFMVYLQKENIIDESGMPKERFSAEFPKEGPSILRIQQVVRGDSAAYFCASSPIHYGYTFGSGTRLTVV.

This rearrangement joins TRBV29-1 to TRBJ1-1; 11 nucleotides agree with TRBD1. V dropped 5 bases and J dropped 10; count of bases not matched to a gene: 15. The CDR3 length is 15 residues. Germline V gene data show CDR1 as SQVTM and CDR2 as ANQGSEA. CDR3 loop: CSVRTAGQGAGRAFF. CDR3 coding DNA: TGCAGCGTTCGGACCGCAGGACAGGGGGCAGGGAGAGCTTTCTTT.

The chain employs TRBV12-5 and TRBJ2-1, with TRBD1 matching over 10 bases. Germline V CDR1 and CDR2: LGHNT, FRNRAP. This CDR3 is built from 13 residues. J lost 8 bases, V lost 6 bases, and 4 bases had no gene match. DNA of the CDR3: TGTGCTAGTGGCCCGACAGGGGGCGATGAGCAGTTCTTC. Its translation is CASGPTGGDEQFF.

The chain uses TRBV6-1 and TRBJ2-4; D is possibly TRBD1 or TRBD2 (6 bases each). Trimming took off 2 bases at V and 5 bases at J, with 13 bases between the two ends. CDR1 MNHNS and CDR2 SASEGT come from the germline V gene. The CDR3 runs 15 residues. CDR3 protein: CASSERGGSQNIQYF. Written as DNA, the CDR3 is TGTGCCAGCAGTGAAAGAGGGGGGTCCCAAAACATTCAGTACTTC.

The genes are TRBV5-4 and TRBJ1-1; TRBD1 aligns across 9 bases. V shed 4 bases, J shed 8 bases, and the junction held 12 bases outside the gene matches. CDR3 size: 15 residues. The germline CDR1 and CDR2 sequences are SGHNT and YYREEE (reference sequence). The CDR3: CASSTGTGILMEAFF. The DNA of the CDR3 is TGTGCCAGCAGCACCGGGACAGGGATACTCATGGAAGCTTTCTTT.

This chain uses TRBV24-1 with TRBJ1-5, with unresolved D. CDR1 KGHDR and CDR2 SFDVKD come from the germline V gene. Trimming stripped 9 bases from V and 7 bases from J, with 15 bases between. The CDR3 loop spans 13 amino acids. The CDR3 reads CATGEGNGQPQHF. DNA of the CDR3: TGTGCCACCGGGGAGGGAAACGGACAGCCCCAGCATTTT.

V and J are TRBV7-9 and TRBJ1-2; possibly TRBD1 for D (5 bases). V lost 3 bases and J lost 6, with 8 bases in between. Germline lookup yields CDR1 SEHNR and CDR2 FQNEAQ (reference sequence). The CDR3 length is 12 residues. In DNA form, the CDR3 reads TGTGCCAGCAGCTTTCGGGGGGATGGCTACACCTTC. It is translated as CASSFRGDGYTF.

V gene TRBV5-1 combines with J gene TRBJ2-3; 16 nucleotides match TRBD2. V shed 4 bases and J 2 bases; nucleotides not matched to a gene: 10. This CDR3 region has 19 residues. CDR1 is SGHRS, CDR2 YFSETQ, per germline. CDR3 region: CASSLEGLAGGPVTDTQYF. CDR3 DNA: TGCGCCAGCAGCCTGGAGGGACTAGCGGGGGGGCCTGTCACAGATACGCAGTATTTT.

The chain is built from TRBV27 and TRBJ1-6; unclear D gene. Trimming stripped 1 base from V and 8 bases from J, with 12 bases between. Germline assignment: CDR1 MNHEY and CDR2 SMNVEV (reference sequence). CDR3 size: 15 residues. The CDR3 here is CASSLWSEKDSPLHF. In DNA, the CDR3 is TGTGCCAGCAGTTTATGGAGTGAGAAGGATTCACCCCTCCACTTT.

V is TRBV4-3 and J is TRBJ2-3; D not resolved. Germline CDR1 is LGHNA and CDR2 is YSLEER. The CDR3 runs to 14 residues. Trimming left V 3 bases short and J 6 bases short, with 13 bases between. The CDR3 reads CASSQGSAVDTQYF. In DNA, the CDR3 is TGCGCCAGCAGCCAGGGCTCTGCAGTCGATACGCAGTATTTT.

The chain joins TRBV7-8 to TRBJ1-1; no reliable D call. The CDR3 totals 15 residues. The germline gives CDR1 SGHVS, CDR2 FQNEAQ. The V end lost 1 base, the J end lost 4 bases, and 13 bases lay between the germline ends. CDR3 coding DNA: TGTGCCAGCAGCTTAGTTGGAGGCGTGGTCACTGAAGCTTTCTTT. Translation gives CASSLVGGVVTEAFF.

The chain couples TRBV12-3 or TRBV12-4 to TRBJ2-1; D remains ambiguous. V gave up 5 bases and J gave up 8 bases, with 10 bases separating them. The CDR3 runs to 12 residues. The chain's CDR3 is CASSAHVYEQFF. DNA of the CDR3: TGTGCCAGCAGTGCCCACGTGTATGAGCAGTTCTTC.

This clone was seen a single time. This chain joins TRBV4-2 and TRBJ1-4; no reliable D call. The CDR3 is 15 amino acids. Trimming left V 5 bases short and J 4 bases short, with 14 bases between. Per the germline V gene, CDR1 is LGHNA and CDR2 is YNFKEQ. The CDR3 region has the DNA TGTGCCAGCAGCTTAACTACTCATATTAATGAAAAACTGTTTTTT. Translated, it gives CASSLTTHINEKLFF.